This T cell receptor beta chain emerged from a study of T cells after posttransplantation cyclophosphamide. Overall study findings and caveats: Tissue-infiltrating T cells from skin or gut overlapped little with blood T cells.

The repertoire was sequenced with immunoSEQ multiplex PCR; TCRdb's copy has only in-frame clones and lacks some. This sample comprises about 39,000 clones, none seen once only. This clone has at least ten counts. Its target is unknown. This CDR3 comprises 11 residues. The ends were cut back, 10 bases at V and 0 bases at J, with 7 bases in the middle. The germline gives CDR1 MDHEN, CDR2 SYDVKM. The sequenced material came from PBMCs. The chain has TRBV28 and TRBJ2-7; D gene uncertain. This sequence originates from a woman between 50 and 59 years old in good health and a related stem cell transplant donor. The CDR3: CATSPSYEQYF. DNA for the CDR3: TGTGCCACCTCCCCCTCCTACGAGCAGTACTTC.